These 30 T cell receptor beta chains originate from one sample sequenced in a study of spatial heterogeneity in lung cancer. TCRdb re-called the 5' RACE reads through MiXCR, storing one row per CDR3 protein. Of 28,000 or so distinct CDR3 sequences in the sample, 7.5% to 9.5% were seen once. Regarding time point: sample taken at primary tumor resection. Whole RNA, which was extracted from tumor, nontumor lung tissue or frozen PBMC, was sequenced without any cell sorting. This specimen was PBMCs, taken at surgery. These receptors were collected from a female donor with early-stage non-small cell lung cancer.

This clonotype was detected ten times or more. The chain recombines TRBV5-1 with TRBJ2-1; the match to TRBD2 covers 9 bases. The V segment lost 0 bases and the J segment 3 bases; nucleotides outside the gene matches: 7. CDR1 is SGHRS and CDR2 is YFSETQ in the germline V gene. This CDR3 is built from 17 residues. The CDR3 protein is CASSLEGLAGSYNEQFF. CDR3 nucleotides: TGCGCCAGCAGCTTGGAGGGCCTAGCGGGAAGCTACAATGAGCAGTTCTTC.

This clonotype was seen repeatedly, ten times or more. V usage is TRBV6-7 and J usage is TRBJ2-7; TRBD1 matches at 8 bases. TRBV6-7 belongs to the ORF category, with a function that is uncertain. With V trimmed by 2 bases and J by 6 bases, 15 bases remained unmatched. The CDR3 length is 17 residues. CDR3 sequence (DNA): TGTGCCAGCAGTTACGTTCCCCTCAGGGGGCGCATGGGCGAGCAGTACTTC. Protein: CASSYVPLRGRMGEQYF.

This rearrangement joins TRBV6-5 to TRBJ2-6; D gene ambiguous. The germline CDR1 and CDR2 sequences are MNHEY and SVGAGI. Trimming left V 0 bases short and J 4 bases short, with 7 bases between. This CDR3 is 15 amino acids long. CDR3: CASSYSGSGANVLTF. The CDR3 nucleotides read TGTGCCAGCAGTTACTCAGGCTCCGGGGCCAACGTCCTGACTTTC.

This clonotype was picked up many times. This chain connects TRBV20-1 to TRBJ2-7; 10 nucleotides agree with TRBD2. CDR1 and CDR2 from the germline V gene are DFQATT and SNEGSKA (reference sequence). The ends lost 0 bases at V and 5 bases at J; junction bases unmatched: 16. CDR3 length: 18 amino acids. The CDR3 reads CSARERGAGGRRDHEQYF. CDR3 bases: TGCAGTGCTAGAGAACGGGGAGCGGGAGGGCGGCGCGATCACGAGCAGTACTTC.

This clonotype was observed many times. The rearrangement links TRBV12-5 to TRBJ1-2, with 7 bases identical to TRBD1. The germline V gene has CDR1 LGHNT and CDR2 FRNRAP. CDR3 size: 15 residues. The V segment lost 4 bases and the J segment 6 bases; nucleotides outside the gene matches: 11. The CDR3 DNA follows: TGTGCTAGTGGTTCTAAGACAGGGCGGATTAATGGCTACACCTTC. It codes for CASGSKTGRINGYTF.

This clonotype appeared many times. The chain employs TRBV29-1 and TRBJ1-2; TRBD1 matches 8 bases. There are 12 residues in the CDR3. J was trimmed by 7 bases and V by 2 bases; bases with no gene match: 3. Germline V gene sequence: CDR1 SQVTM, CDR2 ANQGSEA. CDR3 bases: TGCAGCGTTGAACCGACAGGGGCTGGCTACACCTTC. As protein: CSVEPTGAGYTF.

This clonotype appeared many times. V is TRBV27 and J is TRBJ2-1, with 7 bases lining up with TRBD2. This CDR3 region has 13 residues. The V segment lost 5 bases and the J segment 8 bases; nucleotides outside the gene matches: 6. Germline lookup yields CDR1 MNHEY and CDR2 SMNVEV (reference sequence). The CDR3 DNA follows: TGTGCCAGCAGTCCCTACACTAGCGATGAGCAGTTCTTC. It is translated as CASSPYTSDEQFF.

This clonotype was observed many times. V usage is TRBV28 and J usage is TRBJ1-5, with 9 nucleotides matching TRBD1. J lost 4 bases, V lost 7 bases, and 5 bases had no gene match. The CDR3 runs 14 residues. Germline-derived CDR1 and CDR2 are MDHEN and SYDVKM. CDR3 DNA: TGTGCCAGCATCACCGGGACAGGGAATCAGCCCCAGCATTTT. This gives the protein CASITGTGNQPQHF. Full variable domain (remainder filled in from reference TRBV28 and TRBJ1-5): DVKVTQSSRYLVKRTGEKVFLECVQDMDHENMFWYRQDPGLGLRLIYFSYDVKMKEKGDIPEGYSVSREKKERFSLILESASTNQTSMYLCASITGTGNQPQHFGDGTRLSIL.

This clonotype was seen more than once but under ten times. This chain links TRBV5-6 with TRBJ2-1; possibly TRBD1 or TRBD2 for D (5 bases each). Germline CDR1 reads SGHDT; CDR2 reads YYEEEE. The ends were cut back, 3 bases at V and 4 bases at J, with 14 bases in the middle. This CDR3 comprises 15 residues. The CDR3 protein is CASSWGTLGYNEQFF. As DNA, the CDR3 is TGTGCCAGCAGCTGGGGGACGTTGGGGTACAATGAGCAGTTCTTC.

Many counts were recorded for this clonotype. The V gene is TRBV6-2 or TRBV6-3, the J gene TRBJ2-5; D could derive from TRBD1 or TRBD2 (5 bases each). V was shortened by 2 bases and J by 2 bases, with 9 bases between the two germline ends. Per germline, CDR1 MNHEY and CDR2 SVGEGT. The CDR3 is made up of 14 amino acids. CDR3: CASSYTGLQETQYF. As DNA, the CDR3 is TGTGCCAGCAGTTACACGGGGCTTCAAGAGACCCAGTACTTC.

This clonotype has more than one count but fewer than ten. The chain is built from TRBV20-1 and TRBJ2-3, with a possible D match to TRBD1 (6 bases). The CDR3 sequence is 15 residues long. V lost 4 bases and J lost 1, with 15 bases in between. CDR1 and CDR2 (germline): DFQATT, SNEGSKA (reference sequence). CDR3 region: CSATYRVGGTDTQYF. The CDR3 DNA follows: TGCAGTGCTACATACAGGGTCGGGGGCACAGATACGCAGTATTTT.

This clonotype was seen only a few times. This chain links TRBV3-1 with TRBJ2-7, with unresolved D. The CDR3 spans 12 residues. The germline gives CDR1 LGHDT, CDR2 YNNKEL (reference sequence). The V end lost 6 bases, the J end lost 0 bases, and 6 bases lay between the germline ends. In DNA, the CDR3 is TGTGCCAGCAGTTTGAGCTCCTACGAGCAGTACTTC. As protein: CASSLSSYEQYF.

J is TRBJ1-5 and V is TRBV21-1; the table gives TRBD1 as D, unverified against the DNA. TRBV21-1 is described as a pseudogene. The CDR3 totals 14 residues. The CDR3 here is CASRGTAGGQPQHF. The CDR3 DNA sequence: TGTGCCAGCAGGGGAACGGCAGGGGGGCAGCCCCAGCATTTT.

V and J are TRBV28 and TRBJ2-7, with 11 bases that match TRBD2. J gave up 1 base and V 6 bases, and 11 bases lay outside the gene matches. This CDR3 is 17 amino acids long. CDR1 MDHEN and CDR2 SYDVKM come from the germline V gene. The CDR3 spells CASSFSGREIGSYEQYV. CDR3 bases: TGTGCCAGCAGCTTTAGCGGGAGGGAAATCGGGTCCTACGAGCAGTACGTC.

The rearrangement uses TRBV6-6 and TRBJ1-1; D ambiguous. V was shortened by 6 bases and J by 0 bases, with 17 bases between the two germline ends. Per germline, CDR1 MNHNY and CDR2 SVGAGI (reference sequence). The CDR3 consists of 16 residues. The CDR3 DNA reads as TGTGCCAGCAGACTACAAGGCGGAGATTTGAACACTGAAGCTTTCTTT. This sequence encodes CASRLQGGDLNTEAFF.

This clonotype was seen many times. The CDR3 loop reads CASSLGGYSNQPQHF. The CDR3 nucleotides read TGTGCCAGCAGCTTGGGAGGATATAGCAATCAGCCCCAGCATTTT. The V and J genes are TRBV5-6 and TRBJ1-5, with D uncertain. The CDR3 extends over 15 amino acids. The V end was cut by 0 bases, the J end by 0 bases, with 7 bases between. The V gene's germline CDR1 is SGHDT and CDR2 YYEEEE.

The genes are TRBV11-2 and TRBJ2-4, with D perhaps matching TRBD2 (6 bases). Germline V lookup: CDR1 SGHAT, CDR2 FQNNGV. CDR3 length: 17 residues. Trimming left V 1 base short and J 0 bases short, with 13 bases between. The CDR3 DNA reads as TGTGCCAGCAGCTTAGTCTCCGCGGGGATAGCCAAAAACATTCAGTACTTC. It yields the protein CASSLVSAGIAKNIQYF. Filled out from reference TRBV11-2 and TRBJ2-4, the complete variable domain reads EAGVAQSPRYKIIEKRQSVAFWCNPISGHATLYWYQQILGQGPKLLIQFQNNGVVDDSQLPKDRFSAERLKGVDSTLKIQPAKLEDSAVYLCASSLVSAGIAKNIQYFGAGTRLSVL.

In its sample, this clonotype was seen many times. The rearrangement joins TRBV4-1 to TRBJ2-7; TRBD1 matches at 9 bases. The CDR3 loop spans 15 amino acids. Trimming took 2 bases from V and 3 from J; bases not matched to a gene: 5. Germline lookup yields CDR1 MGHRA and CDR2 YSYEKL. DNA of the CDR3: TGCGCCAGCAGCCAAAGTGGACAGGGGTACTACGAGCAGTACGTC. Its translation is CASSQSGQGYYEQYV.

This clonotype has a count of ten or more. The rearrangement links TRBV3-1 to TRBJ1-1; TRBD1 is a possible D gene (5 bases). V lost 1 base, J lost 3 bases, and 15 bases lay in between. CDR3 length equals 16 residues. Germline values: CDR1 LGHDT, CDR2 YNNKEL (reference sequence). This CDR3 reads CASSQGPGGGDTEAFF. The CDR3 coding sequence is TGTGCCAGCAGCCAAGGTCCCGGCGGGGGGGACACTGAAGCTTTCTTT.

About this clonotype: A much larger clone differs from this one at a single base, so this may be a read error. V is TRBV2 and J is TRBJ2-1; D ambiguous. Germline CDR1 and CDR2: SNHLY and FYNNEI. This CDR3 has 11 amino acids. CDR3 DNA: TGTGCCGGCAGTGAGCTCAATGAGCAGTTCTTC. Encoded protein: CAGSELNEQFF.

This clonotype was counted many times. V usage is TRBV2 and J usage is TRBJ2-1, with 8 bases identical to TRBD1. The V gene's germline CDR1 is SNHLY and CDR2 FYNNEI. CDR3 length: 14 amino acids. Trimming cost V 6 bases and J 8 bases; bases outside gene matches: 9. The CDR3 sequence is CASRYRQGLDEQFF. The CDR3 DNA reads as TGTGCCAGCAGATACCGACAGGGGTTGGATGAGCAGTTCTTC. The full variable domain, rest sourced from reference TRBV2 and TRBJ2-1, is EPEVTQTPSHQVTQMGQEVILRCVPISNHLYFYWYRQILGQKVEFLVSFYNNEISEKSEIFDDQFSVERPDGSNFTLKIRSTKLEDSAMYFCASRYRQGLDEQFFGPGTRLTVL.

This clonotype was seen many times. The chain recombines TRBV7-2 with TRBJ2-7; 14 bases map to TRBD2. In germline, CDR1 is SGHTA, CDR2 FQGNSA. This CDR3 spans 17 amino acids. V lost 6 bases and J lost 1; bases outside the gene matches: 8. For the CDR3, the DNA is TGTGCCAGCAGTCTAAAAGGGACTAGCGGGAGTTCCTACGAGCAGTACTTC. The encoded protein is CASSLKGTSGSSYEQYF.

The sample holds a few counts of this clonotype. This chain links TRBV24-1 with TRBJ1-5, with D possibly matching TRBD1 (5 bases). V was clipped by 3 bases and J by 0 bases, with 11 bases between them. In germline, CDR1 is KGHDR, CDR2 SFDVKD. The CDR3 length is 16 residues. CDR3 residues: CATSDLDSYSNQPQHF. CDR3 nucleotide sequence: TGTGCCACCAGTGATCTAGACAGTTATAGCAATCAGCCCCAGCATTTT.

The chain uses TRBV7-8 and TRBJ1-5, with D possibly being TRBD1 (5 bases). The CDR3 loop spans 15 amino acids. CDR1 is SGHVS, CDR2 FQNEAQ, per germline. Trimming left V 0 bases short and J 3 bases short, with 9 bases between. CDR3 in amino acids: CASSLASGPNQPQHF. The CDR3 region has the DNA TGTGCCAGCAGCTTAGCGTCGGGACCCAATCAGCCCCAGCATTTT.

This clonotype was picked up many times. The chain links TRBV7-2 to TRBJ2-1; D is ambiguous. In germline, CDR1 is SGHTA, CDR2 FQGNSA. V lost 4 bases to trimming and J lost 5 bases, with 18 bases between them. This CDR3 is 16 amino acids long. The CDR3 spells CASSYRQMGRDNEQFF. The DNA of the CDR3 is TGTGCCAGCAGCTACCGCCAGATGGGTCGAGACAATGAGCAGTTCTTC.

This clonotype was picked up many times. This rearrangement joins TRBV11-2 to TRBJ2-3, with unresolved D. The CDR3 length is 15 residues. V was cut by 4 bases and J by 5 bases, with 16 bases left in between. The V gene's germline CDR1 is SGHAT and CDR2 FQNNGV. CDR3 sequence (DNA): TGTGCCAGCAGCTCGGACCTATCCCGGGTAGATACGCAGTATTTT. Amino acid sequence: CASSSDLSRVDTQYF.

This clonotype has only a few counts. The J gene is TRBJ2-1, the V gene TRBV11-1; TRBD1 might be the D (6 bases). Trimming cost V 5 bases and J 5 bases, with 22 bases left between them. The CDR3 length is 17 residues. Germline V gene data show CDR1 as SGHAT and CDR2 as FQDESV (reference sequence). The CDR3 spells CASSQTPTGRRDNEQFF. Here the CDR3 DNA reads TGTGCCAGCAGCCAAACTCCCACAGGGAGAAGGGACAATGAGCAGTTCTTC.

This clonotype was observed at least ten times. The V call is TRBV5-1, the J call TRBJ1-6; D is possibly TRBD1 (5 bases). There are 16 residues in the CDR3. Per the germline V gene, CDR1 is SGHRS and CDR2 is YFSETQ. The ends were cut back, 4 bases at V and 3 bases at J, with 14 bases in the middle. CDR3 nucleotide sequence: TGCGCCAGCAGCCCACAGGTTCAAGACTATAATTCACCCCTCCACTTT. Protein: CASSPQVQDYNSPLHF.

The V and J genes are TRBV5-6 and TRBJ2-4; D unresolved. V lost 1 base, J lost 1 base, and 6 bases lay in between. CDR1 and CDR2 (germline): SGHDT, YYEEEE. The CDR3 has 14 amino acids. This CDR3 is CASSLISAKNIQYF. For the CDR3, the DNA is TGTGCCAGCAGCTTGATCTCGGCCAAAAACATTCAGTACTTC.

This clonotype was seen many times. The CDR3 reads CASSQALLGVDMGGYTF. The CDR3 DNA follows: TGCGCCAGCAGCCAAGCCCTACTCGGCGTCGATATGGGCGGCTACACCTTC. The genes are TRBV4-1 and TRBJ1-2; D gene ambiguous. V was clipped by 1 base and J by 8 bases, with 23 bases between them. CDR1 and CDR2 from the germline V gene are MGHRA and YSYEKL. This CDR3 region has 17 residues.